The next 16 T cell receptor beta chains were all read from a single sample in a study of shared clonotypes between healthy human individuals. Profiling relied on immunoSEQ multiplex PCR, and the TCRdb table lists in-frame clones only, not all of them. The repertoire holds under 1,100,000 clones, with about 75% as singletons. Sample: memory CD4+ T cells sorted from blood. As for subset: CD45RA-negative fraction. The receptors were gathered from a young man in good health.

This chain links TRBV5-6 with TRBJ1-2; unclear D gene. The CDR3 is 9 residues long. V lost 0 bases, J lost 10 bases, and 1 base lay in between. Germline CDR1 is SGHDT and CDR2 is YYEEEE. The chain's CDR3 is CASSLDYTF. CDR3 DNA: TGTGCCAGCAGCTTGGACTACACCTTC.

The gene calls are TRBV9 and TRBJ2-3; D is tentatively TRBD1 or TRBD2 (6 bases each). V was cut by 4 bases and J by 0 bases, with 12 bases left in between. CDR1 SGDLS and CDR2 YYNGEE come from the germline V gene. The CDR3 length is 15 residues. Written as DNA, the CDR3 is TGTGCCAGCAGCACAGGGACTCTTAGCACAGATACGCAGTATTTT. Translation: CASSTGTLSTDTQYF.

The chain uses TRBV2 and TRBJ2-7; the D gene is possibly TRBD1 (7 bases). V was trimmed by 6 bases and J by 7 bases, leaving 10 bases between them. The germline V gene has CDR1 SNHLY and CDR2 FYNNEI. The CDR3 has 11 amino acids. For the CDR3, the DNA is TGTGCCAGCAGGACAGGGAGGGAGCAGTACTTC. Residues: CASRTGREQYF.

The chain recombines TRBV4-1 with TRBJ2-3; D gene unclear. Per germline, CDR1 MGHRA and CDR2 YSYEKL. This CDR3 region has 14 residues. V was clipped by 4 bases and J by 5 bases, with 13 bases between them. CDR3 residues: CASSPLRLGDTQYF. The CDR3 nucleotides are TGCGCCAGCAGCCCCTTGCGGCTGGGAGATACGCAGTATTTT.

The rearrangement uses TRBV30 and TRBJ1-6, with 7 positions matching TRBD1. The J segment lost 9 bases and the V segment lost 8 bases, leaving 19 bases of the junction unmatched. The CDR3 extends over 16 amino acids. Per germline, CDR1 GTSNPN and CDR2 SVGIG (reference sequence). In DNA, the CDR3 is TGTGCCGGCCTAAGCGACAGGGTTCCCCTCGGTTCACCCCTCCACTTT. This gives the protein CAGLSDRVPLGSPLHF. Combining the CDR3 with reference TRBV30 and TRBJ1-6 gives the whole variable domain SQTIHQWPATLVQPVGSPLSLECTVEGTSNPNLYWYRQAAGRGLQLLFYSVGIGQISSEVPQNLSASRPQDRQFILSSKKLLLSDSGFYLCAGLSDRVPLGSPLHFGNGTRLTVT.

This clone was picked up a small number of times. The gene calls are TRBV18 and TRBJ1-1, with 7 bases matching TRBD1. Germline lookup yields CDR1 KGHSH and CDR2 LQKENI. Trimming at V came to 5 bases and at J to 4 bases, leaving 7 bases not matched to a gene. The CDR3 is 14 amino acids. The CDR3 region has the DNA TGTGCCAGCTCAACAGCGACAGGGCGCACTGAAGCTTTCTTT. Translating gives CASSTATGRTEAFF.

The V gene is TRBV30, the J gene TRBJ2-5; D is unresolved. CDR3 size: 13 residues. Germline CDR1 is GTSNPN and CDR2 is SVGIG (reference sequence). Trimming removed 3 bases from V and 2 bases from J, with 10 bases in between. CDR3 amino acids: CAWRGTLQETQYF. The CDR3, as DNA: TGTGCCTGGAGAGGCACTTTGCAAGAGACCCAGTACTTC. Combining the CDR3 with reference TRBV30 and TRBJ2-5 gives the whole variable domain SQTIHQWPATLVQPVGSPLSLECTVEGTSNPNLYWYRQAAGRGLQLLFYSVGIGQISSEVPQNLSASRPQDRQFILSSKKLLLSDSGFYLCAWRGTLQETQYFGPGTRLLVL.

This chain links TRBV28 with TRBJ2-3; 7 bases line up with TRBD1. Germline-derived CDR1 and CDR2 are MDHEN and SYDVKM. This CDR3 contains 17 residues. The trim removed 8 bases at V and 0 bases at J, leaving 14 bases unmatched. The CDR3 loop reads CASLIGGRGSSTDTQYF. CDR3 DNA: TGTGCCAGCCTTATAGGCGGCAGGGGGTCTAGCACAGATACGCAGTATTTT.

V is TRBV15 and J is TRBJ2-1; D is unresolved. The CDR3 covers 12 residues. Per the germline V gene, CDR1 is LNHNV and CDR2 is YYDKDF (reference sequence). Trimming cost V 0 bases and J 10 bases, with 7 bases left between them. The CDR3 here is CATSRDLREQFF. The CDR3 nucleotides read TGTGCCACCAGCAGAGATCTCCGGGAGCAGTTCTTC. Combining the CDR3 with reference TRBV15 and TRBJ2-1 gives the whole variable domain DAMVIQNPRYQVTQFGKPVTLSCSQTLNHNVMYWYQQKSSQAPKLLFHYYDKDFNNEADTPDNFQSRRPNTSFCFLDIRSPGLGDTAMYLCATSRDLREQFFGPGTRLTVL.

V is TRBV6-1 and J is TRBJ2-7; D not resolved. V was cut by 2 bases and J by 3 bases, with 8 bases left in between. The CDR3 spans 13 residues. Germline values: CDR1 MNHNS, CDR2 SASEGT. The DNA of the CDR3 is TGTGCCAGCAGTGAATTCCCGCACTACGAGCAGTACTTC. Its translation is CASSEFPHYEQYF.

The chain combines TRBV9 with TRBJ2-1, with TRBD1 matching over 7 bases. This CDR3 is built from 18 residues. Germline CDR1 SGDLS, CDR2 YYNGEE. V lost 0 bases, J lost 3 bases, and 12 bases stayed unmatched. CDR3 nucleotides: TGTGCCAGCAGCGTAGCCCTGAGTAGGGGACAGTTCTACAATGAGCAGTTCTTC. It specifies CASSVALSRGQFYNEQFF.

This clone was observed at least ten times. This chain uses TRBV19 with TRBJ1-1; tentative D call: TRBD1 (6 bases). Trimming pared 4 bases from V and 5 bases from J, leaving 23 bases between. The CDR3 loop spans 17 amino acids. Looked up from germline, CDR1 is LNHDA and CDR2 is SQIVND (reference sequence). CDR3: CASSNWAGGRGETEAFF. CDR3 in DNA: TGTGCCAGTAGTAATTGGGCCGGGGGCCGTGGGGAGACTGAAGCTTTCTTT.

The chain recombines TRBV7-2 with TRBJ2-1, with 16 bases identical to TRBD2. This CDR3 is built from 16 residues. Germline-derived CDR1 and CDR2 are SGHTA and FQGNSA. The V gene end was trimmed by 5 bases and the J gene end by 10 bases; junction bases not matched to a gene: 8. CDR3 DNA: TGTGCCAGCAGCCAGGGACTAGCGGGAGGGGGGTTAGAGCAGTTCTTC. Translating gives CASSQGLAGGGLEQFF.

This chain uses TRBV28 with TRBJ2-3; 11 nucleotides agree with TRBD2. In germline, CDR1 is MDHEN, CDR2 SYDVKM. V gave up 8 bases and J gave up 5 bases; unmatched junction bases: 9. The CDR3 length is 15 residues. The CDR3 DNA sequence: TGTGCCAGCTCCATGGGGCTAGCGGGAGGAGATACGCAGTATTTT. It encodes CASSMGLAGGDTQYF.

The CDR3 spells CASSPGQELRPSTDTQYF. The CDR3 nucleotides are TGTGCCAGCTCACCGGGACAGGAGTTAAGACCTAGCACAGATACGCAGTATTTT. The chain uses TRBV18 and TRBJ2-3; 8 bases are a match to TRBD1. The CDR3 contains 18 residues. V trimming: 3 bases; J trimming: 0 bases; junction bases outside the gene matches: 11. CDR1 and CDR2 from the germline V gene are KGHSH and LQKENI.

The chain combines TRBV6-5 with TRBJ1-1; D perhaps matches TRBD1 (5 bases). Per the germline V gene, CDR1 is MNHEY and CDR2 is SVGAGI. Trimming took off 5 bases at V and 8 bases at J, with 12 bases between the two ends. The CDR3 covers 12 residues. CDR3 DNA: TGTGCCAGCAGTCCAAAGGCAGGGGAAGCTTTCTTT. As protein: CASSPKAGEAFF.